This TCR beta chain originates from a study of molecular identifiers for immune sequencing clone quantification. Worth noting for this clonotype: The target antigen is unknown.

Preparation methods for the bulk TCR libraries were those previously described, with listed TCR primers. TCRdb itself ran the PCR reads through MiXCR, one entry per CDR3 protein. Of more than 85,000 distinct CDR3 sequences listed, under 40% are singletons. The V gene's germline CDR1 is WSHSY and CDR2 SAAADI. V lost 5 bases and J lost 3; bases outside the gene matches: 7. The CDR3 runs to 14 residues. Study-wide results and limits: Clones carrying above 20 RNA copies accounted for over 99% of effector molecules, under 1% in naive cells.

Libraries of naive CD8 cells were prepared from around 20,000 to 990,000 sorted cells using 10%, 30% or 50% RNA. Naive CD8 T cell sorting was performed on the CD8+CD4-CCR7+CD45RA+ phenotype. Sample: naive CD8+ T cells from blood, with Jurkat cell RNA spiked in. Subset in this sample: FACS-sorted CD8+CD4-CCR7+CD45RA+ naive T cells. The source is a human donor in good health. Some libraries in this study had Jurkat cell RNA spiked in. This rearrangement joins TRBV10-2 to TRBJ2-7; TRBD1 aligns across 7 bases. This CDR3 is CASSSDRVSYEQYF. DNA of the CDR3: TGCGCCAGCAGTTCTGACAGGGTGAGCTACGAGCAGTACTTC.